This entry describes one TCR beta chain. The entry originates in a study of blood T cell repertoires in COVID-19. Study overall: Acute and convalescent COVID-19 samples came from the United States, Italy and Spain. PBMCs, B-cell-depleted T cells, or T cells were the source of the cDNA or gDNA that made up the material.

Germline CDR1 LNHNV, CDR2 YYDKDF (reference sequence). V gave up 7 bases and J gave up 7 bases, with 17 bases separating them. The CDR3 runs to 14 residues. Original methodology: Amplification with reference gene primers provided the estimates of nucleated cell counts. Profiling relied on immunoSEQ multiplex PCR, and the TCRdb table lists in-frame clones only, not all of them. V and J calls and clone size are those listed in that table; D and trimming were worked out from the DNA. This sample yields around 84,000 clones, of which around 84% are seen a single time; approximately 8% belongs to the top ten.

This sequence originates from an elderly man with active or convalescent COVID-19. Specimen: peripheral blood. The gene calls are TRBV15 and TRBJ2-1; D might be TRBD2 (6 bases). The CDR3 spells CATTEVGGRNEQFF. The CDR3 region has the DNA TGTGCCACCACCGAGGTGGGGGGTCGAAATGAGCAGTTCTTC.